The 5 T cell receptor beta chains in this list originate from one sample, sequenced in a study of cytomegalovirus exposure and HLA in healthy donors. Amplification used 60 Vbeta primers and 13 Jbeta primers. Data came from immunoSEQ multiplex PCR; TCRdb stores just in-frame clones and leaves some out. In the table there are approximately 110,000 clones, around four fifths of which are singletons. The source material was PBMCs. These receptors originate from a woman aged 40 to 55 in good health and CMV-seropositive.

V and J are TRBV27 and TRBJ1-2, with a possible D match to TRBD1 (6 bases). Trimming left V 2 bases short and J 8 bases short, with 15 bases between. Germline V gene lookup returns CDR1 MNHEY and CDR2 SMNVEV (reference sequence). The CDR3 contains 14 residues. CDR3: CASSLRRTVSGYTF. As DNA, the CDR3 is TGTGCCAGCAGTTTAAGGCGGACAGTAAGCGGCTACACCTTC.

The rearrangement links TRBV2 to TRBJ2-1; D may be TRBD2 (5 bases). Germline V gene sequence: CDR1 SNHLY, CDR2 FYNNEI. The CDR3 is 13 residues long. Trimming shortened V by 7 bases and J by 4 bases, and 11 bases separated the two germline ends. CDR3 nucleotide sequence: TGTGCCAGCACTAGCTCTGCTTACAATGAGCAGTTCTTC. This translates into CASTSSAYNEQFF.

The chain carries TRBV5-4 and TRBJ2-7, with 9 bases matching TRBD1. The CDR3 covers 15 residues. The V and J ends lost 4 bases and 7 bases, in that order; junction bases with no gene match: 12. Germline CDR1 and CDR2: SGHNT and YYREEE (reference sequence). The CDR3 bases are TGTGCCAGCAGCGTAACAGGGGGCGCACTTGGGGAGCAGTACTTC. Translation: CASSVTGGALGEQYF.

The chain employs TRBV5-1 and TRBJ2-5; D is unresolved. V was clipped by 5 bases and J by 5 bases, with 13 bases between them. The CDR3 runs 13 residues. Germline V gene lookup returns CDR1 SGHRS and CDR2 YFSETQ. CDR3 DNA sequence: TGCGCCAGCAGTCCCACGTTACAGGAGACCCAGTACTTC. This sequence encodes CASSPTLQETQYF.

This sequence joins TRBV19 and TRBJ1-1; no reliable D call. Germline lookup yields CDR1 LNHDA and CDR2 SQIVND (reference sequence). V was clipped by 5 bases and J by 1 base, with 8 bases between them. The CDR3 loop spans 13 amino acids. CDR3 residues: CASSVAENTEAFF. CDR3 nucleotides: TGTGCCAGTAGTGTCGCAGAGAACACTGAAGCTTTCTTT.